This T cell receptor beta chain was profiled in a study of blood T cell repertoires in COVID-19. How the authors handled the data: Using reference gene primer amplification, nucleated cell counts were estimated. Sequenced by immunoSEQ multiplex PCR; TCRdb stores in-frame clones only, minus some. V and J calls and clone size are copied from that table; D and trimming were computed from the DNA. The profile shows 350,000 or so clones, over 70% of them singletons. CDR1 is SGHNT, CDR2 YYREEE, per germline (reference sequence). CDR3 length: 15 residues. Trimming left V 0 bases short and J 3 bases short, with 12 bases between.

The source is a man aged 25 to 45 with active or convalescent COVID-19. V and J are TRBV5-4 and TRBJ2-5, with a possible D match to TRBD2 (5 bases). The sample consisted of peripheral blood. The CDR3 here is CASSLVGVEEETQYF. The CDR3 coding sequence is TGTGCCAGCAGCTTGGTCGGGGTCGAAGAAGAGACCCAGTACTTC.